The 2 T cell receptor beta chains in this list originate from one sample, sequenced in a study of CD8+CD57+ T cells in acquired aplastic anemia. Selection for sequencing was limited to patients who had shown CD8+CD57+ cell expansion by flow cytometry. The study profiled TCR beta VDJ and CDR3 using genomic DNA as template. One entry per CDR3 protein results from TCRdb running MiXCR on the reads. The data show 200,000 or so distinct CDR3 sequences, approximately 65% seen once. The sample comprised sorted CD4+, CD8+, or CD8+CD57+ T cells (not recorded which) from PBMCs. The receptors were sampled from a human donor with aplastic anemia.

V and J are TRBV19 and TRBJ1-1; D unresolved. In germline, CDR1 is LNHDA, CDR2 SQIVND (reference sequence). V lost 4 bases, J lost 0 bases, and 6 bases lay in between. CDR3 length equals 13 residues. The CDR3 coding sequence is TGTGCCAGTAGTACCTCAGTGAACACTGAAGCTTTCTTT. Translated, it gives CASSTSVNTEAFF.

This clonotype was counted a single time. The chain couples TRBV20-1 to TRBJ1-1; D is perhaps TRBD1 (6 bases). Trimming took off 5 bases at V and 6 bases at J, with 13 bases between the two ends. CDR1 and CDR2 (germline): DFQATT, SNEGSKA (reference sequence). The length of the CDR3 is 12 residues. The CDR3 DNA is TGCAGTGCTTTACAGGGTGGATCTGAAGCTTTCTTT. The encoded protein is CSALQGGSEAFF.